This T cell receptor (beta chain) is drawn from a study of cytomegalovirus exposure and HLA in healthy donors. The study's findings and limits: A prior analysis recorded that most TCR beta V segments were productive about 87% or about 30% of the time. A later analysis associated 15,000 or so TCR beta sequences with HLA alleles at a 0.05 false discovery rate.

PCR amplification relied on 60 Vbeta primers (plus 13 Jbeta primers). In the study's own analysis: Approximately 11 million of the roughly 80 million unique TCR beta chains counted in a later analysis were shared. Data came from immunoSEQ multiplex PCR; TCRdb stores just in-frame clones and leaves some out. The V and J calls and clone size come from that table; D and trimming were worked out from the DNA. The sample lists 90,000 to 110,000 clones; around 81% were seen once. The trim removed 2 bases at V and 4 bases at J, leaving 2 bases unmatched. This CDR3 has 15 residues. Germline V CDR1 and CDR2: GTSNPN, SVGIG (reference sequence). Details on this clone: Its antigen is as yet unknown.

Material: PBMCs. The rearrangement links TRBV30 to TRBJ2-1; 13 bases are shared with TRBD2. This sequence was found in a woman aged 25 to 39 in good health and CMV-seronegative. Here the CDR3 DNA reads TGTGCCTGGAGTTCGGGACTAGCGGGGTACAATGAGCAGTTCTTC. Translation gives CAWSSGLAGYNEQFF.